This TCR beta chain was sequenced for a study of monozygotic twins with inflammatory bowel disease. Points on this clonotype: Its antigen is not known.

Amplification of TCRalpha and TCRbeta cDNA involved two nested PCRs that ran for about 15 and 9 cycles. TCRdb re-called the 5' RACE reads; every CDR3 protein appears as one record, without DNA. The table for this sample gives 200,000 to 250,000 distinct CDR3 sequences. Study findings and constraints: People with IBD had fewer clonotypes in common with others than healthy twins did, especially with disease activity. TCRbeta inverse Simpson diversity was decreased in IBD patients versus healthy co-twins. There were differing immunosuppressive treatments, which may have added variability to patient repertoires.

Sequencing was done on a sample of blood. The TCR sequence derives from a human donor with ulcerative colitis or Crohn's disease, or a healthy co-twin of an affected twin (not recorded which).

The CDR3 reads CATSGSSYEQYF. The chain recombines TRBV15 with TRBJ2-7. The CDR3 is made up of 12 amino acids. CDR1 LNHNV and CDR2 YYDKDF come from the germline V gene (reference sequence).